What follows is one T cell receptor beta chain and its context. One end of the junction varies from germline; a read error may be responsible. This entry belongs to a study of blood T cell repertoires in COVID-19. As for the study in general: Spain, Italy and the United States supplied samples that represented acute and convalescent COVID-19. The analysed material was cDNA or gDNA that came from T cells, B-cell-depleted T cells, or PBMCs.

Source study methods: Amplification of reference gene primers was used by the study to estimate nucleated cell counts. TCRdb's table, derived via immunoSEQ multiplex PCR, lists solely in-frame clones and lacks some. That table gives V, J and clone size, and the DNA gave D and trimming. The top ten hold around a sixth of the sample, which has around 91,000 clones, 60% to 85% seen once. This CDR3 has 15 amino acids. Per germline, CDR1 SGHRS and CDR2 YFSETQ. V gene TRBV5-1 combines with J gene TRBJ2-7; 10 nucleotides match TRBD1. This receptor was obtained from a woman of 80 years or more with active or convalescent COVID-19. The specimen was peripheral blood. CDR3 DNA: TGTGCCAGCAGCTTGCAGGGGACAGGGGAATCCGAGCAGTACTTC. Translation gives CASSLQGTGESEQYF.